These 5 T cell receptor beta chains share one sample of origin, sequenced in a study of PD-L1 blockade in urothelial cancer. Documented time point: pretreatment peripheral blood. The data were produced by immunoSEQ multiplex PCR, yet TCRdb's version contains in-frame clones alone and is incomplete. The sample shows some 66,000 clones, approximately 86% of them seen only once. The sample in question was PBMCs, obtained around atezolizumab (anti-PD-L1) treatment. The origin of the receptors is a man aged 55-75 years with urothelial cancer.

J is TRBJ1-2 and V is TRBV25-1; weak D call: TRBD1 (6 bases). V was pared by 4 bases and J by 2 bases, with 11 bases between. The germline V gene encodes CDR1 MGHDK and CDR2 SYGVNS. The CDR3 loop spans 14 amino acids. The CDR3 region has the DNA TGTGCCAGCAGTGGACAGGCACGAAACTATGGCTACACCTTC. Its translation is CASSGQARNYGYTF.

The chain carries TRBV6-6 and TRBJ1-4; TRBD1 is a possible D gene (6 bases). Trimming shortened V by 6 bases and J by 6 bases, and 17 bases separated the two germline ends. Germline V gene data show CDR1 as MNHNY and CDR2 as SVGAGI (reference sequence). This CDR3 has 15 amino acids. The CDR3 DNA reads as TGTGCCAGCAGGCCCAGGGGCTTAATAGATGAAAAACTGTTTTTT. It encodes CASRPRGLIDEKLFF.

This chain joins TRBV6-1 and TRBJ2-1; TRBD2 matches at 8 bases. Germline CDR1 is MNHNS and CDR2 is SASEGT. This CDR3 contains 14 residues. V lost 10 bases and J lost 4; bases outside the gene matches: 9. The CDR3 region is CAIQIAGRYNEQFF. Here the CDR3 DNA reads TGTGCCATCCAAATAGCGGGGCGATACAATGAGCAGTTCTTC.

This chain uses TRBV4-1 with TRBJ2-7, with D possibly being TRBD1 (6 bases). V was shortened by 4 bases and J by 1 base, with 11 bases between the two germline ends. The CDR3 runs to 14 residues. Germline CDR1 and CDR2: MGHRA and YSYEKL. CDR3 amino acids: CASSLLDSSYEQYF. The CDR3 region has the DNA TGCGCCAGCAGCCTCCTGGACAGTTCCTACGAGCAGTACTTC.

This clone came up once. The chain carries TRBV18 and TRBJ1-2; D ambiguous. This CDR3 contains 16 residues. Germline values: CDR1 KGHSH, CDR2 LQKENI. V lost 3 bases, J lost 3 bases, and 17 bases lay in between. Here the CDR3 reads CASSPQDAYGDYGYTF. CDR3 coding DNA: TGTGCCAGCTCACCGCAGGACGCCTACGGGGACTATGGCTACACCTTC.